The 14 T cell receptor beta chains presented below share a single source sample, sequenced in a study of shared clonotypes between healthy human individuals. Clones were sequenced by immunoSEQ multiplex PCR, and TCRdb holds only the in-frame ones, with some missing. The repertoire has around 500,000 clones, 79% of them found once; the top ten carry around 14%. Sequencing used PBMCs. The receptors derive from a woman in her forties in good health. Some clones in this sample may be carry-over from other donors' samples.

The V call is TRBV11-2, the J call TRBJ2-1; 11 nucleotides match TRBD1. Germline assignment: CDR1 SGHAT and CDR2 FQNNGV. The J segment lost 7 bases and the V segment lost 2 bases, leaving 4 bases of the junction unmatched. The CDR3 has 15 amino acids. CDR3 sequence: CASSLLGQGANEQFF. The CDR3 DNA is TGTGCCAGCAGCTTATTAGGACAGGGGGCAAATGAGCAGTTCTTC.

The chain uses TRBV29-1 and TRBJ2-1; D might be TRBD2 (6 bases). Trimming shortened V by 0 bases and J by 0 bases, and 12 bases separated the two germline ends. CDR1 is SQVTM and CDR2 is ANQGSEA in the germline V gene. The CDR3 contains 16 residues. In DNA form, the CDR3 reads TGCAGCGTTGAAGATACGGGGGAGAGCTCCTACAATGAGCAGTTCTTC. Protein sequence: CSVEDTGESSYNEQFF.

The table lists this clone with a few counts. This CDR3 is CAWSVVADTQYF. DNA for the CDR3: TGTGCCTGGAGTGTAGTTGCAGATACGCAGTATTTT. This chain links TRBV30 with TRBJ2-3; D unclear. The CDR3 has 12 residues. The V end lost 0 bases, the J end lost 4 bases, and 5 bases lay between the germline ends. Germline CDR1 and CDR2: GTSNPN and SVGIG (reference sequence).

The V call is TRBV4-3, the J call TRBJ1-1; D gene ambiguous. Trimming removed 1 base at V and 1 base at J, with 10 bases between. Looked up from germline, CDR1 is LGHNA and CDR2 is YSLEER. This CDR3 contains 15 residues. The DNA of the CDR3 is TGCGCCAGCAGCCAAGCTTGGCCAGGGAACACTGAAGCTTTCTTT. Translation gives CASSQAWPGNTEAFF.

The J gene is TRBJ1-5, the V gene TRBV27, with a tentative D call TRBD1 (5 bases). The CDR3 runs 14 residues. V was cut by 2 bases and J by 5 bases, with 10 bases left in between. Looked up from germline, CDR1 is MNHEY and CDR2 is SMNVEV (reference sequence). CDR3 sequence: CASSLQGRYQPQHF. The DNA for the CDR3 is TGTGCCAGCAGTTTACAGGGAAGATATCAGCCCCAGCATTTT.

The chain carries TRBV5-4 and TRBJ1-4; 7 bases align to TRBD1. The germline gives CDR1 SGHNT, CDR2 YYREEE (reference sequence). Trimming took 4 bases from V and 2 from J; bases not matched to a gene: 2. This CDR3 is built from 14 residues. The DNA for the CDR3 is TGTGCCAGCAGCAAACAGGGGACTAATGAAAAACTGTTTTTT. Amino acids: CASSKQGTNEKLFF.

This clone was detected only once. The chain links TRBV2 to TRBJ2-7, with TRBD2 identical over 11 bases. Losses at the gene ends were 6 bases for V and 5 bases for J; bases not matched to a gene: 6. From germline, CDR1 is SNHLY and CDR2 FYNNEI. The length of the CDR3 is 14 residues. This CDR3 reads CASRIAGGPHEQYF. Here the CDR3 DNA reads TGTGCCAGCAGGATAGCGGGAGGGCCACACGAGCAGTACTTC.

This chain joins TRBV12-5 and TRBJ1-5; D possibly corresponds to TRBD1 (6 bases). V lost 0 bases to trimming and J lost 2 bases, with 17 bases between them. Germline V gene sequence: CDR1 LGHNT, CDR2 FRNRAP. This CDR3 has 18 residues. The CDR3 protein is CASGLVLTGRSGNQPQHF. The CDR3 region has the DNA TGTGCTAGTGGTTTGGTCTTAACAGGGCGCTCGGGCAATCAGCCCCAGCATTTT. The whole variable domain, filled in from reference TRBV12-5 and TRBJ1-5, reads DARVTQTPRHKVTEMGQEVTMRCQPILGHNTVFWYRQTMMQGLELLAYFRNRAPLDDSGMPKDRFSAEMPDATLATLKIQPSEPRDSAVYFCASGLVLTGRSGNQPQHFGDGTRLSIL.

The rearrangement uses TRBV6-1 and TRBJ2-1; 8 bases align to TRBD2. V shed 1 base and J 7 bases; nucleotides not matched to a gene: 6. CDR1 is MNHNS, CDR2 SASEGT, per germline. The CDR3 is 15 amino acids. The CDR3 DNA is TGTGCCAGCAGTGAAGTTGCGGGAGGTCAGAATGAGCAGTTCTTC. It translates to CASSEVAGGQNEQFF.

The V call is TRBV18, the J call TRBJ2-2, with 11 bases lining up with TRBD1. The V gene's germline CDR1 is KGHSH and CDR2 LQKENI. Unmatched junction bases numbered 6, after V lost 2 bases and J lost 4 bases. This CDR3 comprises 17 residues. The CDR3 protein is CASSPTLGQGATGELFF. The CDR3 bases are TGTGCCAGCTCACCAACTCTCGGACAGGGGGCCACCGGGGAGCTGTTTTTT.

V gene TRBV28 combines with J gene TRBJ1-5, with no clear D. This CDR3 has 12 residues. Trimming cost V 5 bases and J 7 bases, with 9 bases left between them. Germline V CDR1 and CDR2: MDHEN, SYDVKM. CDR3 DNA: TGTGCCAGCAGTATAATTAGCCAGCCCCAGCATTTT. This sequence encodes CASSIISQPQHF.

This chain uses TRBV11-2 with TRBJ2-1; a weak D match, TRBD1 (6 bases). The V and J ends lost 5 bases and 9 bases respectively, with 8 bases between them. The CDR3 runs 11 residues. Germline V gene data show CDR1 as SGHAT and CDR2 as FQNNGV. CDR3 residues: CASSPGVEQFF. DNA for the CDR3: TGTGCCAGCAGCCCAGGGGTTGAGCAGTTCTTC.

This clone was seen a handful of times. This chain uses TRBV5-4 with TRBJ2-3, with D possibly matching TRBD2 (6 bases). V lost 4 bases and J 0 bases, leaving 15 bases between the germline ends. The CDR3 runs 16 residues. CDR1 is SGHNT, CDR2 YYREEE, per germline (reference sequence). CDR3 bases: TGTGCCAGCAGCAATCCGGGAGCACAAAGCACAGATACGCAGTATTTT. It encodes CASSNPGAQSTDTQYF.

V is TRBV19 and J is TRBJ1-1; weak D call: TRBD1 (6 bases). This CDR3 region has 15 residues. CDR1 LNHDA and CDR2 SQIVND come from the germline V gene (reference sequence). V shed 3 bases and J shed 4 bases, with 15 bases lying between them. The CDR3 nucleotides are TGTGCCAGTAGTATTCCAACAGGGATTGGCACTGAAGCTTTCTTT. Protein product: CASSIPTGIGTEAFF.